This T cell receptor beta chain was identified in a study of blood T cell repertoires in COVID-19. Across the whole study: Acute-phase and convalescent COVID-19 samples originated in the United States, Italy and Spain. Nucleic acid was either cDNA or gDNA, and it came from T cells, B-cell-depleted T cells, or PBMCs.

In the source study's methods: Using reference gene primer amplification, nucleated cell counts were estimated. Produced via immunoSEQ multiplex PCR; TCRdb's table is partial and in-frame only. The V and J calls and the clone size are those of that table, but D and trimming were determined from the DNA. The sample holds tens of thousands of clones; about 87% are singletons and the top ten take around 7.1%. The CDR3 has 16 amino acids. V lost 0 bases and J lost 2; bases outside the gene matches: 5. CDR1 and CDR2 (germline): LGHDT, YNNKEL (reference sequence). The chain uses TRBV3-1 (or the pseudogene TRBV3-2) and TRBJ2-3, with 7 bases that match TRBD2. Sequencing used peripheral blood. The receptor's source is a woman aged 55 to 70 with COVID-19, enrolled during active disease. The DNA of the CDR3 is TGTGCCAGCAGCCAAGATACGAAGCGGGACACAGATACGCAGTATTTT. It yields the protein CASSQDTKRDTDTQYF.